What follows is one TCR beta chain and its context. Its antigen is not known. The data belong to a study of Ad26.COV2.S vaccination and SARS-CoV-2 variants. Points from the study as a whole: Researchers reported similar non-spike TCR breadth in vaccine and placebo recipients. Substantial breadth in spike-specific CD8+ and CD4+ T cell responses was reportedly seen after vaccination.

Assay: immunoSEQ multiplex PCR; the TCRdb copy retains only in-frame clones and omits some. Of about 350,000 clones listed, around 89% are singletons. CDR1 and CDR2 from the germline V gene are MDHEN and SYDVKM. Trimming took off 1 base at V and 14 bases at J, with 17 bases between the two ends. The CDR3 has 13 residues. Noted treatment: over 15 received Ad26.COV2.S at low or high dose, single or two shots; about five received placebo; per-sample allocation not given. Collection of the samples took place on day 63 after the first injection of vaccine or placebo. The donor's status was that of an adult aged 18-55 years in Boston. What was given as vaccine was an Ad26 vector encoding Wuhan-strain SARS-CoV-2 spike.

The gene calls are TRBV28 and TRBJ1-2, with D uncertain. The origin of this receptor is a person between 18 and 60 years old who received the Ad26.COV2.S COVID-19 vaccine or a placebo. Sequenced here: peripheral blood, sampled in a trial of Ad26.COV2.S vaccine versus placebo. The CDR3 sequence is CASSLFVQNLWTF. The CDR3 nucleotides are TGTGCCAGCAGTTTATTTGTACAGAACTTATGGACCTTC.